The 21 T cell receptor beta chains presented below share a single source sample, sequenced in a study of Graves' ophthalmopathy and Graves' hyperthyroidism. RNA transcripts yielded amplified TCR beta CDR3 regions. RT-PCR in the first round used HTBI primers; a second-round multiplex PCR followed. One entry per CDR3 protein, called by TCRdb with MiXCR from the multiplex PCR reads. The sample yields 500,000 to 800,000 distinct CDR3 sequences, about two fifths seen once. Sequenced material: peripheral blood. Receptors were obtained from an adult man with Graves' ophthalmopathy.

This clonotype was detected ten times or more. V is TRBV4-2 and J is TRBJ1-2; D uncertain. The V gene's germline CDR1 is LGHNA and CDR2 YNFKEQ. The CDR3 totals 15 residues. The V gene lost 0 bases and the J gene lost 4 bases, with 12 bases spanning the gap. This CDR3 reads CASSQDPGTSYGYTF. The CDR3 bases are TGTGCCAGCAGCCAAGACCCCGGCACAAGCTATGGCTACACCTTC.

This clonotype was picked up a small number of times. This sequence joins TRBV7-9 and TRBJ2-5, with 7 bases that match TRBD2. CDR1 and CDR2 (germline): SEHNR, FQNEAQ (reference sequence). The junction had 14 bases not matched to a gene; V was cut back by 11 bases and J by 5 bases. There are 14 residues in the CDR3. The CDR3 here is CAWSVMAGVETQYF. CDR3 bases: TGTGCCTGGAGTGTAATGGCGGGGGTCGAGACCCAGTACTTC. The whole variable domain, filled in from reference TRBV7-9 and TRBJ2-5, reads DTGVSQNPRHKITKRGQNVTFRCDPISEHNRLYWYRQTLGQGPEFLTYFQNEAQLEKSRLLSDRFSAERPKGSFSTLEIQRTEQGDSAMYLCAWSVMAGVETQYFGPGTRLLVL.

The rearrangement joins TRBV6-6 to TRBJ2-7, with TRBD1 as a possible D gene (6 bases). Germline V gene data show CDR1 as MNHNY and CDR2 as SVGAGI (reference sequence). CDR3 length equals 13 residues. Trimming removed 8 bases from V and 5 bases from J, with 16 bases in between. CDR3: CASSTGYIHEQYF. The CDR3 DNA reads as TGTGCCAGCTCAACAGGGTATATCCACGAGCAGTACTTC.

The chain links TRBV5-4 to TRBJ2-1, with 10 nucleotides matching TRBD2. Germline trimming cut 3 bases from V and 3 bases from J; bases unmatched to any gene: 6. From germline, CDR1 is SGHNT and CDR2 YYREEE (reference sequence). This CDR3 comprises 16 residues. The CDR3 is CASSSLAGVNYNEQFF. As DNA, the CDR3 is TGTGCCAGCAGCTCGCTAGCGGGAGTGAACTACAATGAGCAGTTCTTC.

The rearrangement uses TRBV20-1 and TRBJ2-5; possibly TRBD2 for D (5 bases). The germline gives CDR1 DFQATT, CDR2 SNEGSKA (reference sequence). V dropped 0 bases and J dropped 13 bases, with 9 bases sitting between them. The CDR3 covers 10 residues. The CDR3 DNA reads TGCAGTGCTAGAGATGGGGAGAGGTACTTC. Translating it yields CSARDGERYF.

V is TRBV4-1 and J is TRBJ2-7; a possible D gene is TRBD1 (6 bases). V lost 4 bases, J lost 3 bases, and 19 bases lay in between. CDR3 size: 16 residues. CDR1 MGHRA and CDR2 YSYEKL come from the germline V gene. The CDR3 bases are TGCGCCAGCAGCCGACCTTGGGACACCAGATACTACGAGCAGTACTTC. It codes for CASSRPWDTRYYEQYF.

This rearrangement joins TRBV5-1 to TRBJ1-2, with D unresolved. This CDR3 has 15 residues. Per germline, CDR1 SGHRS and CDR2 YFSETQ. V was pared by 0 bases and J by 2 bases, with 11 bases between. The CDR3 is CASSLARGSNYGYTF. The CDR3 DNA reads TGCGCCAGCAGCTTGGCCCGGGGTTCCAACTATGGCTACACCTTC.

The genes are TRBV19 and TRBJ2-7; 7 bases are a match to TRBD2. V lost 4 bases, J lost 6 bases, and 15 bases stayed unmatched. CDR1 LNHDA and CDR2 SQIVND come from the germline V gene (reference sequence). There are 16 residues in the CDR3. CDR3 nucleotides: TGTGCCAGTAGTACCCACCTCGGGACTCCGGGGGGCGAGCAGTACTTC. It translates to CASSTHLGTPGGEQYF.

The chain carries TRBV29-1 and TRBJ2-5, with 8 positions matching TRBD1. The CDR3 length is 13 residues. Per the germline V gene, CDR1 is SQVTM and CDR2 is ANQGSEA. The J segment lost 5 bases and the V segment lost 2 bases, leaving 4 bases of the junction unmatched. CDR3 bases: TGCAGCGTTGAACAGGGGGCGCAGGAGACCCAGTACTTC. This sequence encodes CSVEQGAQETQYF. The full variable domain, completed using reference TRBV29-1 and TRBJ2-5, is SAVISQKPSRDICQRGTSLTIQCQVDSQVTMMFWYRQQPGQSLTLIATANQGSEATYESGFVIDKFPISRPNLTFSTLTVSNMSPEDSSIYLCSVEQGAQETQYFGPGTRLLVL.

This chain connects TRBV7-2 to TRBJ1-1; 8 nucleotides agree with TRBD1. Germline assignment: CDR1 SGHTA and CDR2 FQGNSA. The CDR3 extends over 16 amino acids. The ends lost 3 bases at V and 1 base at J; junction bases unmatched: 7. The CDR3 here is CASSFIPGQANTEAFF. In nucleotides, the CDR3 is TGTGCCAGCAGCTTCATTCCGGGACAGGCGAACACTGAAGCTTTCTTT.

The table lists this clonotype with a few counts. This chain uses TRBV4-1 with TRBJ1-1; 7 bases are shared with TRBD1. CDR1 and CDR2 from the germline V gene are MGHRA and YSYEKL. After removal of 4 bases from V and 10 bases from J, the junction contained 6 bases not matched to a gene. The CDR3 loop spans 12 amino acids. CDR3 amino acids: CASSRGQRGAFF. The CDR3 DNA reads as TGCGCCAGCAGCCGGGGACAGAGGGGAGCTTTCTTT.

The chain is built from TRBV10-3 and TRBJ2-5; TRBD2 agrees at 10 bases. Germline CDR1 ENHRY, CDR2 SYGVKD. The CDR3 is made up of 16 amino acids. J was trimmed by 2 bases and V by 3 bases; bases with no gene match: 6. The CDR3 sequence: CAISETSGENQETQYF. CDR3 nucleotides: TGTGCCATCAGTGAAACTAGCGGGGAGAATCAAGAGACCCAGTACTTC.

On this clonotype: Just one base apart from a much larger clone, this may be a read error. This sequence joins TRBV20-1 and TRBJ1-4; a possible D gene is TRBD1 (6 bases). Germline V gene sequence: CDR1 DFQATT, CDR2 SNEGSKA (reference sequence). The CDR3 has 16 residues. V gave up 5 bases and J gave up 1 base, with 17 bases separating them. The CDR3: CSAGGRTEGTNEKLFF. The CDR3 DNA reads TGCAGTGCTGGAGGGAGGACAGAGGGAACTAATGAAAAACTGTTTTTT.

This clonotype appeared a few times. This chain links TRBV6-5 with TRBJ2-7; D call uncertain. V lost 0 bases and J lost 2, with 14 bases in between. The CDR3 length is 16 residues. Germline V gene data show CDR1 as MNHEY and CDR2 as SVGAGI. The CDR3 spells CASSYSGGQVPYEQYF. CDR3 nucleotides: TGTGCCAGCAGTTACTCAGGTGGGCAGGTACCCTACGAGCAGTACTTC.

This clonotype was observed at least ten times. The rearrangement uses TRBV25-1 and TRBJ1-4, with D perhaps TRBD1 (5 bases). V lost 0 bases and J 6 bases, leaving 14 bases between the germline ends. Germline V lookup: CDR1 MGHDK, CDR2 SYGVNS. The CDR3 is 16 amino acids. In nucleotides, the CDR3 is TGTGCCAGCAGTGAATATTGGGGGGGTTCCGATGAAAAACTGTTTTTT. This translates into CASSEYWGGSDEKLFF.

This clonotype occurred a few times. The junction differs from germline at one of its ends, possibly a read error. The chain links TRBV10-3 to TRBJ2-7; 9 nucleotides align to TRBD2. This CDR3 is 16 amino acids long. Germline-derived CDR1 and CDR2 are ENHRY and SYGVKD. This CDR3 is CASSYPASGDTYEQYF. In DNA form, the CDR3 reads TGTGCCAGCAGTTACCCGGCTAGCGGGGACACCTACGAGCAGTACTTC.

The table lists this clonotype with many counts. The junction departs from germline at one end; a sequencing error may be responsible. V and J are TRBV7-9 and TRBJ1-2; D is unclear. This CDR3 spans 9 amino acids. Germline lookup yields CDR1 SEHNR and CDR2 FQNEAQ (reference sequence). DNA for the CDR3: TGTGCCAGCAGCTTATTTACGCCCTTC. Protein sequence: CASSLFTPF.

This clonotype has only a few counts. The chain combines TRBV12-3 or TRBV12-4 with TRBJ2-7; 7 bases agree with TRBD2. The V segment lost 4 bases and the J segment 4 bases; nucleotides outside the gene matches: 10. This CDR3 spans 15 amino acids. This chain's CDR3 is CASSSGGAGVYEQYF. For the CDR3, the DNA is TGTGCCAGCAGTTCGGGGGGTGCCGGAGTATACGAGCAGTACTTC.

The V call is TRBV7-3, the J call TRBJ1-1; maybe TRBD1 (5 bases). The V end lost 5 bases, the J end lost 4 bases, and 11 bases lay between the germline ends. The CDR3 covers 13 residues. Germline CDR1 SGHTA, CDR2 FQGTGA. CDR3 coding DNA: TGTGCCAGCAGCCACAATGGGGGCACTGAAGCTTTCTTT. This encodes CASSHNGGTEAFF.

The gene calls are TRBV12-3 or TRBV12-4 and TRBJ1-2; maybe TRBD1 (5 bases). This CDR3 has 13 amino acids. Trimming cost V 6 bases and J 4 bases, with 12 bases left between them. The CDR3 DNA follows: TGTGCCAGCAGAGCTGGGACGGTCTATGGCTACACCTTC. This gives the protein CASRAGTVYGYTF.

This clonotype was seen once. CDR3 sequence (DNA): TGTGCCAGCAGCGTCGGGGCCCCCCTCCACTTT. Translating it yields CASSVGAPLHF. V usage is TRBV9 and J usage is TRBJ1-6, with D possibly TRBD1 on 5 matching bases. Germline CDR1 and CDR2: SGDLS and YYNGEE. CDR3 length equals 11 residues. The V end was cut by 2 bases, the J end by 13 bases, with 7 bases between.